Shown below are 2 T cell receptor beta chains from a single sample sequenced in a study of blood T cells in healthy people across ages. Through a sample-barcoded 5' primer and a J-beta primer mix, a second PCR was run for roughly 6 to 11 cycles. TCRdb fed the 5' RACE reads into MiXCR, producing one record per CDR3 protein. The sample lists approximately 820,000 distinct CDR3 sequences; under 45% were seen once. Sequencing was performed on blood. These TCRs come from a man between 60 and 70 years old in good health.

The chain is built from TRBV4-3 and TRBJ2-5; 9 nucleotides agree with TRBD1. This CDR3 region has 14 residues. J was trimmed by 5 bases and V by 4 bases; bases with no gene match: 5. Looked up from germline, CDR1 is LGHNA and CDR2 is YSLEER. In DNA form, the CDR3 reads TGCGCCAGCAGCCCTGGGACAGGGTGGGAGACCCAGTACTTC. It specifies CASSPGTGWETQYF.

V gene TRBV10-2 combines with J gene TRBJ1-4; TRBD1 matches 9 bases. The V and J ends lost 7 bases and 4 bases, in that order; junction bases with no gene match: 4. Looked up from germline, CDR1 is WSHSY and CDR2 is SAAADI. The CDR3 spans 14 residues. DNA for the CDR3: TGCGCCAGCACCGGGACAGGGCATAATGAAAAACTGTTTTTT. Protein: CASTGTGHNEKLFF.